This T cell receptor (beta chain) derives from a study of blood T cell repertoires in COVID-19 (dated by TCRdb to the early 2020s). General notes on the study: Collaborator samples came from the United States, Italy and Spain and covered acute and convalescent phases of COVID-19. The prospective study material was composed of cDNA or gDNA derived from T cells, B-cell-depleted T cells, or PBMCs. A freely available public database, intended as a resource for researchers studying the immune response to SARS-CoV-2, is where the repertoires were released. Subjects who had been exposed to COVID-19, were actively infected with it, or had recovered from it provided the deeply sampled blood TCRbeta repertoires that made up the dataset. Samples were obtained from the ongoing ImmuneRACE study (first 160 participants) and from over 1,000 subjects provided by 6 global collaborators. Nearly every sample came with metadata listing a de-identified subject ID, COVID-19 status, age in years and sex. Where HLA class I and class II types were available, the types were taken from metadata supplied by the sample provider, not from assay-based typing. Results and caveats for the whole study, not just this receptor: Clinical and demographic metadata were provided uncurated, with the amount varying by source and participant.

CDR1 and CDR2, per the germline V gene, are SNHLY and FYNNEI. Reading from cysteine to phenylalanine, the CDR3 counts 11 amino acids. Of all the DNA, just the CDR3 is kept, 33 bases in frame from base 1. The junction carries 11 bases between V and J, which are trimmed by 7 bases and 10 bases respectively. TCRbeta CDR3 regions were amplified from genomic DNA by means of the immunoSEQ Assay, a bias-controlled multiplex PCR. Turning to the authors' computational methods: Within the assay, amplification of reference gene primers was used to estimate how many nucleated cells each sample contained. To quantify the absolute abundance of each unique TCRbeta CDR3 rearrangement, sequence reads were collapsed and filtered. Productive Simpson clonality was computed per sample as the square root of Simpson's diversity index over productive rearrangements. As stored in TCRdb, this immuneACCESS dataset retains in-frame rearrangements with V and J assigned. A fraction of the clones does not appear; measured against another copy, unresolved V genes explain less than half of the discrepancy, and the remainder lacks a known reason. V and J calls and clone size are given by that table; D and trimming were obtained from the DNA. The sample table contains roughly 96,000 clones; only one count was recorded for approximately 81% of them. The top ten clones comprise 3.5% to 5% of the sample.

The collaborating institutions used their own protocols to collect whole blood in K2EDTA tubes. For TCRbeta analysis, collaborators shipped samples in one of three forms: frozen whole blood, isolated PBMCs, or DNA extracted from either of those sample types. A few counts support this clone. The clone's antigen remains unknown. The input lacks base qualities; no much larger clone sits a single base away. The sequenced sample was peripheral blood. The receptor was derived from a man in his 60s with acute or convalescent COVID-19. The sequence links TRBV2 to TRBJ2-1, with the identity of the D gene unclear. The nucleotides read TGTGCCAGCAAGATCCTAGAGGAGCAGTTCTTC. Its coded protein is CASKILEEQFF.